Listed below are T cell receptor beta chains from one sample, sequenced in a study of cytomegalovirus exposure and HLA in healthy donors. The data were produced by immunoSEQ multiplex PCR, yet TCRdb's version contains in-frame clones alone and is incomplete. The repertoire holds around 100,000 clones, with about 85% as singletons. Sequenced: PBMCs. All receptors come from a man aged 30 to 45 in good health and CMV-seronegative. Both conserved end residues are part of each CDR3. D genes are given only for firm matches. Size is stated for part of the rows, as once, few or many counts, or as a class when the clone is expanded.

d_gene	abundance	v_gene	j_gene	CDR3nt	CDR3aa
NA	NA	TRBV7-7	TRBJ2-2	TGTGCTAGCAGCCGCTCCCTAGGCGGGCTGAACACCGGGGAGCTGTTTTTT	CASSRSLGGLNTGELFF
TRBD1	NA	TRBV7-2	TRBJ2-2	TGTGCCAGCAGCGCCCCCGGGACAGCGAACACCGGGGAGCTGTTTTTT	CASSAPGTANTGELFF
TRBD2	NA	TRBV19	TRBJ2-3	TGTGCCAGTAGTGATTCATTACTAGCGGGCAAAGATACCGTGAGCACAGATACGCAGTATTTT	CASSDSLLAGKDTVSTDTQYF
NA	NA	TRBV5-1	TRBJ1-1	TGCGCCAGCAGCATCCGGGCAGGGTTGAACACTGAAGCTTTCTTT	CASSIRAGLNTEAFF
NA	NA	TRBV9	TRBJ1-3	TGTGCCAGCAGCCGACCCTGGGAGACCCGAAACACCATATATTTT	CASSRPWETRNTIYF
TRBD1	NA	TRBV15	TRBJ2-7	TGTGCCACCAGCGATTACCGGACAGGGGAACTCTACGAGCAGTACTTC	CATSDYRTGELYEQYF
NA	NA	TRBV2	TRBJ2-3	TGTGCCAGCAGTGAACTACAGATAGTAGATACGCAGTATTTT	CASSELQIVDTQYF
NA	NA	TRBV30	TRBJ2-6	TGTGCCTGGGGACAGTTGAGCTCTGGGGCCAACGTCCTGACTTTC	CAWGQLSSGANVLTF
TRBD1	once	TRBV6-6	TRBJ1-5	TGTGCCAGCAGTTACCCGACAGGGGATGGCAATCAGCCCCAGCATTTT	CASSYPTGDGNQPQHF
NA	NA	TRBV4-1	TRBJ1-1	TGCGCCAGCAGCCAACCTACTGCAGGGAGGAGTGAAGCTTTCTTT	CASSQPTAGRSEAFF